This record concerns one T cell receptor (beta chain) sequence. Its specificity is not known. This CDR3 contains 15 residues. This specimen comes from a study of a mutant IDH1 vaccine in newly diagnosed glioma. Study at large: The start of vaccination came 4-6 weeks after radiotherapy alone, or with temozolomide cycles.

Profiling relied on immunoSEQ multiplex PCR, and the TCRdb table lists in-frame clones only, not all of them. The top ten hold over 3.5% of the sample, which has 60,000 or so clones, 80% to 90% seen once. Time point noted: week 35, safety follow-up. The study gave 300 ug of mutant IDH1 20-mer peptide per vaccine dose, with topical imiquimod. Vaccinations, eight in total, occurred in weeks 1, 3, 5, 7, 11, 15, 19, 23. Sequences were derived from PBMCs, sampled from a glioma patient whose treatment included an IDH1 peptide vaccine. This chain joins TRBV21-1 and TRBJ1-5. TRBV21-1 is annotated as a pseudogene. The receptor was isolated from a man aged 25-40 years with glioma. CDR3: CASSKSTRGGQPQHF. The CDR3 DNA is TGTGCCAGCAGCAAAAGCACTCGGGGGGGACAGCCCCAGCATTTT.